This T cell receptor (beta chain) comes out of a study of regulatory T cells in long-lasting Graves disease. Overall study findings and caveats: Sharing of public clonotypes was greater in persistent patients (under 3,000) than in new patients (fewer than 1,000).

Researchers made TCR beta libraries by using iRepertoire HTBI primers and running Arm-PCR on CDR3 regions. From the multiplex PCR reads, TCRdb called clonotypes with MiXCR, one entry per CDR3 protein. The table lists about 430,000 distinct CDR3 sequences, approximately 22% of them singletons. Stated time point: persistent/refractory GD, antithyroid drugs over 5 years with positive TRAb. PBMC RNA was the source of the TCR library. Under American Thyroid Association guidelines, Graves' disease was diagnosed. An endocrinology department in Xi'an, China, recruited the patients. Germline-derived CDR1 and CDR2 are DFQATT and SNEGSKA (reference sequence). V dropped 3 bases and J dropped 2 bases, with 14 bases sitting between them. CDR3 length: 14 amino acids. This clonotype was seen many times. The antigen is unknown.

The sequence derives from a female donor with Graves disease. This chain uses TRBV20-1 with TRBJ2-7; D not certain. The sample here was peripheral blood mononuclear cells (PBMCs), taken when the disease was refractory, from a patient treated with antithyroid drugs. In DNA form, the CDR3 reads TGCAGTGCTAGTGAAGAAGGTAGAGCCTACGAGCAGTACTTC. This sequence encodes CSASEEGRAYEQYF.